This T cell receptor (beta chain) was captured by sequencing in a study of CD8 T cells in ankylosing spondylitis. This clonotype has a handful of counts. Its cognate antigen is unknown. TCRdb used MiXCR to reprocess the 5' RACE reads, holding one entry per CDR3 protein. Of about 840,000 distinct CDR3 sequences in the sample, over 9.5% were seen once. CDR1 SGHAT and CDR2 FQDESV come from the germline V gene (reference sequence). This CDR3 has 14 amino acids. V lost 4 bases, J lost 7 bases, and 17 bases lay in between. Study findings and constraints: Several of the motif variants were reported before in synovial fluid and blood from reactive arthritis. One TCR beta motif, made up of seven to nine highly homologous variants, appeared characteristic of ankylosing spondylitis blood. As reported, disease-linked clones showed significant enrichment in matched ankylosing spondylitis synovial fluid.

The TCR originated in a male donor with ankylosing spondylitis. Specimen: blood, either unsorted or a sorted T cell fraction (not recorded which). The gene calls are TRBV11-1 and TRBJ2-7; possible D gene TRBD2, 7 bases. The CDR3 coding sequence is TGTGCCAGCAGCTACCTGGGGGGGCGACGGGAGCAGTACTTC. Translation gives CASSYLGGRREQYF. The entire variable domain, with the rest obtained from reference TRBV11-1 and TRBJ2-7, is as follows: EAEVAQSPRYKITEKSQAVAFWCDPISGHATLYWYRQILGQGPELLVQFQDESVVDDSQLPKDRFSAERLKGVDSTLKIQPAELGDSAMYLCASSYLGGRREQYFGPGTRLTVT.